The entry below describes one T cell receptor beta chain. Its antigen is not known. TCRdb recomputed calls from the 5' RACE reads with MiXCR, one row per CDR3 protein. The sample holds approximately 540,000 distinct CDR3 sequences, roughly 13% seen once. These data belong to a study of CD8 T cells in ankylosing spondylitis. General study findings and limits: Earlier authors reported some of these motif variants in reactive arthritis synovial fluid and blood. A TCR beta motif of under 10 highly homologous variants appeared characteristic of ankylosing spondylitis blood. From matched ankylosing spondylitis synovial fluid, disease-linked clones were reportedly recovered at significantly enriched levels.

This CDR3 comprises 13 residues. Germline V lookup: CDR1 ENHRY, CDR2 SYGVKD. Trimming at V came to 7 bases and at J to 2 bases, leaving 1 base not matched to a gene. The sequenced sample was blood, either unsorted or a sorted T cell fraction (not recorded which). The sequence came from a male donor with ankylosing spondylitis. The V and J genes are TRBV10-3 and TRBJ2-1; TRBD2 matches at 8 bases. The CDR3: CAINSGTYNEQFF. The CDR3 DNA sequence: TGTGCCATCAATAGCGGGACCTACAATGAGCAGTTCTTC.